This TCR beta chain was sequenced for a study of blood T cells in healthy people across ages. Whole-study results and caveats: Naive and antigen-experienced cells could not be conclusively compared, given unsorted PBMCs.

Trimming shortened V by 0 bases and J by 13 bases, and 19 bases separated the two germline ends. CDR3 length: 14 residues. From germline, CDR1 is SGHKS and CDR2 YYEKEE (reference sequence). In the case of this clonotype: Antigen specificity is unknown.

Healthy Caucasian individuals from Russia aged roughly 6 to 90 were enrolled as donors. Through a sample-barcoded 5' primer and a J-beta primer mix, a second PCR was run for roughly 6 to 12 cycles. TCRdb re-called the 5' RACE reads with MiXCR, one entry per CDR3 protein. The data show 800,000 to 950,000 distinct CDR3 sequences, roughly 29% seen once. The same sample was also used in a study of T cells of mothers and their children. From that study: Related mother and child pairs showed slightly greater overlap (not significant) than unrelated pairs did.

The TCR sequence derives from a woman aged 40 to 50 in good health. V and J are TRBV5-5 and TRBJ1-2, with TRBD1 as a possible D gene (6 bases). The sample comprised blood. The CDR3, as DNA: TGTGCCAGCAGCTTGGTGGCAGGGGTTCAGAGTGGCACCTTC. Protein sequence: CASSLVAGVQSGTF.